This entry lists 25 T cell receptor beta chains sequenced from one sample in a study of T cells in Graves' hyperthyroidism and ophthalmopathy. Regions amplified from RNA transcripts were the TCR beta CDR3 regions. With the HTBI primer set, the TCR CDR3 went through a first round of RT-PCR. TCRdb ran MiXCR on the multiplex PCR reads and lists one entry per CDR3 protein. The sample includes over 500,000 distinct CDR3 sequences, roughly 15% seen only once; the top ten take approximately 15%. Sequencing was done on a sample of blood. The origin of the receptors is a woman in her forties with Graves' hyperthyroidism.

At least ten counts were recorded for this clonotype. CDR3 sequence reads: CASSLLSEQYF. As DNA, the CDR3 is TGTGCCAGCAGCTTATTGAGCGAGCAGTACTTC. The chain links TRBV7-2 to TRBJ2-7, with no clear D. The germline gives CDR1 SGHTA, CDR2 FQGNSA. The CDR3 spans 11 residues. The ends were cut back, 2 bases at V and 6 bases at J, with 5 bases in the middle.

This clonotype was detected many times. The V call is TRBV2, the J call TRBJ1-1, with a weak D call TRBD1 (6 bases). The CDR3 contains 14 residues. Germline V gene sequence: CDR1 SNHLY, CDR2 FYNNEI. V was trimmed by 5 bases and J by 1 base, leaving 11 bases between them. The chain's CDR3 is CASSLQGRNTEAFF. The CDR3, as DNA: TGTGCCAGCAGTTTACAGGGACGGAACACTGAAGCTTTCTTT.

In this sample, this clonotype turned up many times. This chain joins TRBV5-1 and TRBJ2-1; 7 bases fit TRBD2. Trimming at V came to 4 bases and at J to 7 bases, leaving 8 bases not matched to a gene. This CDR3 is 14 amino acids long. Germline CDR1 reads SGHRS; CDR2 reads YFSETQ. The CDR3 nucleotides are TGCGCCAGCAGCATAGGACTAGAGGTAAATGAGCAGTTCTTC. It codes for CASSIGLEVNEQFF.

Details on this clonotype: This may be a read error: a much more frequent sequence differs by one nucleotide. V is TRBV18 and J is TRBJ1-4; 7 bases line up with TRBD1. CDR1 KGHSH and CDR2 LQKENI come from the germline V gene. The CDR3 spans 14 residues. In DNA, the CDR3 is TGTGCCAGCTCACCGGGACAGTTGAATGAAAAACTGCTTTTT. Translating gives CASSPGQLNEKLLF.

This clonotype was seen many times. The rearrangement joins TRBV2 to TRBJ2-1, with 7 positions matching TRBD2. The CDR3 runs to 14 residues. With 8 bases clipped from V and 4 bases from J, the junction kept 8 bases outside the gene matches. Germline CDR1 and CDR2: SNHLY and FYNNEI. The CDR3 DNA follows: TGTGCCAGCGGAAGGGGACTATCTTACAATGAGCAGTTCTTC. Protein product: CASGRGLSYNEQFF.

This clonotype was counted between two and nine times. CDR3 sequence: CASSSGGGWYEQYF. CDR3 nucleotide sequence: TGTGCCAGCAGTTCGGGGGGTGGGTGGTACGAGCAGTACTTC. The V and J genes are TRBV12-3 or TRBV12-4 and TRBJ2-7, with 7 bases fitting TRBD2. Trimming took 4 bases from V and 4 from J; bases not matched to a gene: 7. The CDR3 loop spans 14 amino acids.

V usage is TRBV4-2 and J usage is TRBJ2-3, with 11 bases that match TRBD2. From germline, CDR1 is LGHNA and CDR2 YNFKEQ. CDR3 length: 17 residues. The junction had 10 bases not matched to a gene; V was cut back by 0 bases and J by 8 bases. The CDR3 DNA reads TGTGCCAGCAGCCAAGACGCGATAGCGGGAGGGGGAGGTACGCAGTATTTT. The encoded protein is CASSQDAIAGGGGTQYF.

The CDR3 loop reads CAIKALADNNEQFF. CDR3 in DNA: TGTGCTATAAAGGCGTTAGCGGACAACAATGAGCAGTTCTTC. The rearrangement links TRBV10-3 to TRBJ2-1, with D maybe TRBD2 (6 bases). The CDR3 length is 14 residues. From germline, CDR1 is ENHRY and CDR2 SYGVKD.

The table lists this clonotype with a few counts. The V gene is TRBV9, the J gene TRBJ2-7; TRBD1 might be the D (7 bases). CDR3 size: 14 residues. The V gene lost 4 bases and the J gene lost 4 bases, with 15 bases spanning the gap. Germline assignment: CDR1 SGDLS and CDR2 YYNGEE. The CDR3 coding sequence is TGTGCCAGCAGCCCCCAGACAGGGACTTACGAGCAGTACTTC. Translating gives CASSPQTGTYEQYF. Together with reference TRBV9 and TRBJ2-7, the CDR3 gives the full variable domain: DSGVTQTPKHLITATGQRVTLRCSPRSGDLSVYWYQQSLDQGLQFLIQYYNGEERAKGNILERFSAQQFPDLHSELNLSSLELGDSALYFCASSPQTGTYEQYFGPGTRLTVT.

About this clonotype: Germline and junction disagree at one end, which may indicate a read error. This chain connects TRBV12-3 or TRBV12-4 to TRBJ1-2; no firm D call. The CDR3 is 12 amino acids. In DNA, the CDR3 is TGTGCCAGCAGTTTCGGAGCCGAGGGTAGATCCTTC. Protein product: CASSFGAEGRSF.

This clonotype was recorded a few times. The gene calls are TRBV7-2 and TRBJ2-7, with 9 bases aligning to TRBD2. Germline-derived CDR1 and CDR2 are SGHTA and FQGNSA. J gave up 6 bases and V 2 bases, and 14 bases lay outside the gene matches. The CDR3 runs to 17 residues. DNA of the CDR3: TGTGCCAGCAGCTTACTGGTTAGCGGGAGTCTCCGCGGCGAGCAGTACTTC. It translates to CASSLLVSGSLRGEQYF.

This clonotype was observed many times. CDR3 sequence (DNA): TGTGCCAGTAGTTTCGGGACTAGCGGGAGTCAGTTCTTC. It codes for CASSFGTSGSQFF. This chain links TRBV19 with TRBJ2-1; 14 bases map to TRBD2. V shed 5 bases and J 13 bases; nucleotides not matched to a gene: 4. This CDR3 has 13 amino acids. Germline lookup yields CDR1 LNHDA and CDR2 SQIVND (reference sequence).

There are many counts of this clonotype. The chain links TRBV29-1 to TRBJ2-1; no clear D gene. The CDR3 contains 14 residues. CDR1 and CDR2 from the germline V gene are SQVTM and ANQGSEA. V was shortened by 0 bases and J by 4 bases, with 10 bases between the two germline ends. The CDR3, as DNA: TGCAGCGTTGAAGACGGCATCTTTTACAATGAGCAGTTCTTC. It specifies CSVEDGIFYNEQFF.

The J gene is TRBJ2-3, the V gene TRBV19; no clear D gene. V lost 7 bases and J lost 4, with 21 bases in between. The CDR3 is 16 residues long. The germline gives CDR1 LNHDA, CDR2 SQIVND (reference sequence). CDR3 DNA sequence: TGTGCCAGTAAAGTAGGGCTCCGGCATCCCCCAGATACGCAGTATTTT. Its translation is CASKVGLRHPPDTQYF.

The sample holds a few counts of this clonotype. Possible read error: a much larger clone is one base away. This chain uses TRBV6-1 with TRBJ2-7, with unresolved D. CDR1 and CDR2 (germline): MNHNS, SASEGT. Trimming removed 2 bases at V and 5 bases at J, with 16 bases between. The CDR3 is 15 residues long. The CDR3 protein is CASSERPKTAHEQYF. The CDR3 DNA sequence: TGTGCCAGCAGTGAAAGACCGAAGACGGCCCACGAGCAGTACTTC.

The chain employs TRBV20-1 and TRBJ2-2; D possibly uses TRBD1 or TRBD2 (5 bases each). The germline CDR1 and CDR2 sequences are DFQATT and SNEGSKA (reference sequence). The CDR3 has 13 amino acids. Here the CDR3 DNA reads TGCGGGATTGGGGGTGTTCTCACCGGGGAGCTGTTTTTT. This sequence encodes CGIGGVLTGELFF.

In its sample, this clonotype was seen many times. The chain is built from TRBV7-2 and TRBJ2-3; 10 bases map to TRBD1. Trimming removed 5 bases from V and 0 bases from J; junction bases left unmatched: 5. The germline V gene has CDR1 SGHTA and CDR2 FQGNSA. This CDR3 has 16 residues. The CDR3 here is CASSGQGVVSTDTQYF. In DNA form, the CDR3 reads TGTGCCAGCAGCGGACAGGGGGTGGTTAGCACAGATACGCAGTATTTT.

This clonotype has a count of ten or more. The chain joins TRBV5-5 to TRBJ1-1; D is possibly TRBD1 (6 bases). The V gene lost 2 bases and the J gene lost 2 bases, with 10 bases spanning the gap. Germline CDR1 is SGHKS and CDR2 is YYEKEE (reference sequence). The CDR3 runs 14 residues. Written as DNA, the CDR3 is TGTGCCAGCAGCTTAGTAGGGGGAAACACTGAAGCTTTCTTT. Translated, it gives CASSLVGGNTEAFF. The full variable domain, completed using reference TRBV5-5 and TRBJ1-1, is DAGVTQSPTHLIKTRGQQVTLRCSPISGHKSVSWYQQVLGQGPQFIFQYYEKEERGRGNFPDRFSARQFPNYSSELNVNALLLGDSALYLCASSLVGGNTEAFFGQGTRLTVV.

This clonotype was observed many times. The chain joins TRBV28 to TRBJ2-5; 7 bases agree with TRBD2. The CDR3 sequence is 14 residues long. Unmatched junction bases numbered 1, after V lost 2 bases and J lost 1 base. The germline gives CDR1 MDHEN, CDR2 SYDVKM. Here the CDR3 reads CASSLAGVQETQYF. DNA for the CDR3: TGTGCCAGCAGTTTAGCGGGAGTCCAAGAGACCCAGTACTTC.

In this sample, this clonotype turned up a few times. A read error may explain this, as a much larger clone is one base away. The rearrangement uses TRBV20-1 and TRBJ2-2, with D unclear. V was cut by 0 bases and J by 1 base, with 6 bases left in between. The CDR3 covers 14 residues. CDR1 DFQATT and CDR2 SNEGSKA come from the germline V gene (reference sequence). The CDR3 protein is CSARDYENTGELFF. DNA of the CDR3: TGCAGTGCTAGAGATTACGAGAACACCGGGGAGCTGTTTTTT.

This clonotype showed up just a few times. The CDR3 region has the DNA TGTGCCAGCAGCAACGGAGGGGAGACCCAGTACTTC. Translating gives CASSNGGETQYF. The chain recombines TRBV6-1 with TRBJ2-5, with a weak D call TRBD2 (6 bases). The CDR3 sequence is 12 residues long. Germline V lookup: CDR1 MNHNS, CDR2 SASEGT. V was cut by 6 bases and J by 5 bases, with 10 bases left in between.

This clonotype showed up many times. The chain couples TRBV20-1 to TRBJ2-7; D possibly uses TRBD1 or TRBD2 (7 bases each). The CDR3 has 14 residues. V shed 6 bases and J shed 4 bases, with 19 bases lying between them. CDR1 is DFQATT, CDR2 SNEGSKA, per germline (reference sequence). The CDR3 DNA is TGCAGTGCCCTGAGGGGGCCTAGCGGTTACGAGCAGTACTTC. This codes for CSALRGPSGYEQYF.

In its sample, this clonotype was seen many times. The chain uses TRBV18 and TRBJ2-1; 13 bases match TRBD2. The CDR3 has 16 residues. Unmatched junction bases numbered 1, after V lost 3 bases and J lost 2 bases. Germline V lookup: CDR1 KGHSH, CDR2 LQKENI. CDR3 sequence (DNA): TGTGCCAGCTCACCCGGGACTAGCGGGGCCTACAATGAGCAGTTCTTC. Its translation: CASSPGTSGAYNEQFF.

This clonotype occurred many times. The gene calls are TRBV5-5 and TRBJ1-1, with 9 positions matching TRBD1. CDR3 length: 14 residues. The germline CDR1 and CDR2 sequences are SGHKS and YYEKEE (reference sequence). Germline trimming cut 6 bases from V and 9 bases from J; bases unmatched to any gene: 12. The CDR3 is CASTIVPGQGQAFF. CDR3 bases: TGTGCCAGCACCATAGTCCCGGGACAGGGACAAGCTTTCTTT.

This clonotype was seen more than once but under ten times. The chain links TRBV12-3 or TRBV12-4 to TRBJ2-2; D is unresolved. The CDR3 runs to 12 residues. The ends were cut back, 7 bases at V and 7 bases at J, with 10 bases in the middle. As DNA, the CDR3 is TGTGCCAGCACCCCCCTAGGCGGGGAGCTGTTTTTT. Residues: CASTPLGGELFF.